This T cell receptor (beta chain) was recorded in a study of CD8 T cells in Susac syndrome. In the study overall: At the time their blood was drawn, patients with Susac syndrome were either therapy-naive, on corticosteroids (with some of them also receiving intravenous immunoglobulin), or on intravenous immunoglobulin alone.

Bulk CD8+ and CD4+ cells came from magnetic negative isolation; CD8+ TEMRA by FACS. After extraction with the RNeasy kit, about 0.45 to 1 ug of the RNA was reverse transcribed using random hexamers. Each CDR3 protein is one row after TCRdb ran MiXCR on the immunoSEQ multiplex PCR reads. Of some 240,000 distinct CDR3 sequences in the sample, 90% to 96% were seen once. With V trimmed by 3 bases and J by 3 bases, 5 bases remained unmatched. Germline CDR1 MNHEY, CDR2 SMNVEV (reference sequence). The CDR3 totals 15 residues. The rearrangement links TRBV27 to TRBJ2-1; 7 nucleotides match TRBD2. The source material was CD4+ T cells from PBMCs. The clonotype comes from a human donor with Susac syndrome. The CDR3 spells CASSFSGLGYNEQFF. CDR3 coding DNA: TGTGCCAGCAGTTTCTCAGGACTAGGCTACAATGAGCAGTTCTTC.